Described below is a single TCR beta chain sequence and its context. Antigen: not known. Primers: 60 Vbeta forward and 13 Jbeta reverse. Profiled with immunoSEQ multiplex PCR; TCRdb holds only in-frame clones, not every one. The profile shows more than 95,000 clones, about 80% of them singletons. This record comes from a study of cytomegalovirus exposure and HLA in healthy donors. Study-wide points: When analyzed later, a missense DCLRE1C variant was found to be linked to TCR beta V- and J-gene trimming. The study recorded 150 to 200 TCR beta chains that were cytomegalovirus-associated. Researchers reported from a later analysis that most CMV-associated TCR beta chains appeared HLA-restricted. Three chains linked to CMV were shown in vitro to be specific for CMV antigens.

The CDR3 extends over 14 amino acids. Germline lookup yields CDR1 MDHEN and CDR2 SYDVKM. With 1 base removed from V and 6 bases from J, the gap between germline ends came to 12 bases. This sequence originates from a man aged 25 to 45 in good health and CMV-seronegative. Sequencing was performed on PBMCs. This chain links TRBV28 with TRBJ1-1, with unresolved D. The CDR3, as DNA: TGTGCCAGCAGTTTATTCGTCGTCCTCCCTGAAGCTTTCTTT. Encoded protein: CASSLFVVLPEAFF.